This TCR beta chain derives from a study of identical twins. Notes on the study in general: Insertions were reduced in abundant cord blood beta clonotypes but not in memory repertoires.

This clonotype was observed a handful of times. Antigen specificity is unknown. With template switching, a universal primer site was added, and the cDNA carried unique molecular identifiers. TCRdb re-called the 5' RACE reads with MiXCR, one entry per CDR3 protein. Of about 190,000 distinct CDR3 sequences in the sample, 15% to 20% were seen once. CDR1 is SEHNR and CDR2 is FQNEAQ in the germline V gene (reference sequence). V lost 4 bases, J lost 9 bases, and 22 bases lay in between. The CDR3 is 16 amino acids. These sequences were also reported in another study, on T cells expressing NK-cell markers. According to that study: For several donors, these clonotypes were likewise the leading ones in the CD3+CD56-NKG2C+ fraction.

This TCR came from a woman in her late teens or twenties in good health. The chain has TRBV7-9 and TRBJ2-4, with D possibly TRBD2 on 6 matching bases. The source material was CD8+ T cells sorted from blood. DNA of the CDR3: TGTGCCAGCAGCTCGCAGGAGGGCCAGGGTCGGGTCATTCAGTACTTC. Its protein is CASSSQEGQGRVIQYF.